This entry lists 17 T cell receptor beta chains sequenced from one sample in a study of T cells in Graves' hyperthyroidism and ophthalmopathy. TCR beta CDR3 region amplification was performed from RNA transcripts. Carried out on the TCR CDR3, a first-round RT-PCR used the HTBI primer set. TCRdb ran MiXCR on the multiplex PCR reads and lists one entry per CDR3 protein. This table holds a few hundred thousand distinct CDR3 sequences, 16% found once. Sequencing was performed on blood. The source is a woman aged 35 to 49 with Graves' ophthalmopathy.

The chain employs TRBV28 and TRBJ1-4; D possibly corresponds to TRBD1 (6 bases). This CDR3 is built from 14 residues. Germline V lookup: CDR1 MDHEN, CDR2 SYDVKM. The V and J ends lost 3 bases and 3 bases respectively, with 8 bases between them. The CDR3, as DNA: TGTGCCAGCAGTTTCGGGGGCCCTAATGAAAAACTGTTTTTT. Its protein product is CASSFGGPNEKLFF.

This chain joins TRBV5-1 and TRBJ2-2; possible D gene TRBD1, 6 bases. V was clipped by 0 bases and J by 4 bases, with 10 bases between them. Looked up from germline, CDR1 is SGHRS and CDR2 is YFSETQ. The CDR3 extends over 15 amino acids. CDR3 amino acids: CASSLVGAVTGELFF. In nucleotides, the CDR3 is TGCGCCAGCAGCTTGGTGGGGGCGGTCACCGGGGAGCTGTTTTTT.

This clonotype was recorded at least ten times. The rearrangement joins TRBV28 to TRBJ2-4; TRBD1 agrees at 7 bases. The CDR3 consists of 14 residues. Trimming cost V 5 bases and J 5 bases; bases outside gene matches: 6. Germline assignment: CDR1 MDHEN and CDR2 SYDVKM. The CDR3 spells CASSNRGLQNIQYF. The DNA of the CDR3 is TGTGCCAGCAGTAACAGGGGCCTTCAAAACATTCAGTACTTC.

The sample holds a few counts of this clonotype. The chain has TRBV25-1 and TRBJ2-5, with D perhaps TRBD1 or TRBD2 (5 bases each). The length of the CDR3 is 15 residues. CDR1 MGHDK and CDR2 SYGVNS come from the germline V gene. V was pared by 1 base and J by 9 bases, with 18 bases between. The DNA for the CDR3 is TGTGCCAGCAGTGAATCTTCCGGGGACCAGTCCCCCCAGTACTTC. Protein sequence: CASSESSGDQSPQYF. Looking up the rest from reference TRBV25-1 and TRBJ2-5 gives the full variable domain: EADIYQTPRYLVIGTGKKITLECSQTMGHDKMYWYQQDPGMELHLIHYSYGVNSTEKGDLSSESTVSRIRTEHFPLTLESARPSHTSQYLCASSESSGDQSPQYFGPGTRLLVL.

In its sample, this clonotype was seen a few times. The chain uses TRBV6-1 and TRBJ2-5, with D hard to call. Germline CDR1 and CDR2: MNHNS and SASEGT. V lost 6 bases to trimming and J lost 6 bases, with 11 bases between them. There are 12 residues in the CDR3. The CDR3 loop is CASSPGPQTQYF. The CDR3 nucleotides are TGTGCCAGCAGCCCCGGACCCCAGACCCAGTACTTC.

This clonotype was detected only a few times. The V gene is TRBV5-1, the J gene TRBJ1-6; tentatively, D is TRBD1 (6 bases). V lost 4 bases, J lost 6 bases, and 11 bases lay in between. Germline V gene lookup returns CDR1 SGHRS and CDR2 YFSETQ. The CDR3 has 14 residues. The CDR3 sequence: CASSPDSRNSPLHF. In nucleotides, the CDR3 is TGCGCCAGCAGCCCGGACAGCCGTAATTCACCCCTCCACTTT.

This clonotype was detected ten times or more. The chain combines TRBV4-1 with TRBJ1-5; maybe TRBD1 (5 bases). The CDR3 sequence is 17 residues long. Germline V gene data show CDR1 as MGHRA and CDR2 as YSYEKL. V lost 1 base and J lost 1, with 14 bases in between. The DNA for the CDR3 is TGCGCCAGCAGCCAAGGGGGACCGTGGAGAAGCAATCAGCCCCAGCATTTT. It codes for CASSQGGPWRSNQPQHF.

This clonotype was found many times. The chain combines TRBV20-1 with TRBJ1-5; no clear D. V was shortened by 1 base and J by 2 bases, with 12 bases between the two germline ends. CDR3 length equals 15 residues. Germline V gene lookup returns CDR1 DFQATT and CDR2 SNEGSKA (reference sequence). This CDR3 reads CSARVTTVGNQPQHF. DNA for the CDR3: TGCAGTGCTAGAGTCACCACCGTGGGCAATCAGCCCCAGCATTTT.

The V call is TRBV7-9, the J call TRBJ2-3; 7 bases fit TRBD1. J gave up 6 bases and V 5 bases, and 5 bases lay outside the gene matches. The CDR3 extends over 13 amino acids. In germline, CDR1 is SEHNR, CDR2 FQNEAQ (reference sequence). The CDR3 bases are TGTGCCAGCAGCACCCAGACAGGGGATACGCAGTATTTT. Translation gives CASSTQTGDTQYF.

At least ten counts were recorded for this clonotype. The chain employs TRBV5-5 and TRBJ1-1; the D is unclear. Germline lookup yields CDR1 SGHKS and CDR2 YYEKEE (reference sequence). The V gene lost 0 bases and the J gene lost 4 bases, with 10 bases spanning the gap. The CDR3 runs to 14 residues. This CDR3 reads CASSLDLGGTEAFF. The CDR3 DNA is TGTGCCAGCAGCTTGGATCTGGGCGGCACTGAAGCTTTCTTT.

This chain uses TRBV20-1 with TRBJ2-3; the match to TRBD2 covers 11 bases. J was trimmed by 5 bases and V by 6 bases; bases with no gene match: 4. Germline-derived CDR1 and CDR2 are DFQATT and SNEGSKA (reference sequence). This CDR3 spans 13 amino acids. In DNA, the CDR3 is TGCAGTGCCGTACTAGCGGGAGAAGATACGCAGTATTTT. This codes for CSAVLAGEDTQYF.

The chain has TRBV7-9 and TRBJ1-2; D ambiguous. This CDR3 comprises 11 residues. V dropped 5 bases and J dropped 8 bases, with 9 bases sitting between them. The germline gives CDR1 SEHNR, CDR2 FQNEAQ (reference sequence). The CDR3 spells CASSIDQGYTF. The CDR3 bases are TGTGCCAGCAGCATTGACCAGGGCTACACCTTC.

This clonotype was counted between two and nine times. In DNA form, the CDR3 reads TGTGCCTGGAGAGCGGGGGGACTAGCGGGGGGAAAGGAGACCCAGTACTTC. This sequence encodes CAWRAGGLAGGKETQYF. This chain uses TRBV30 with TRBJ2-5; TRBD2 agrees at 15 bases. This CDR3 is built from 17 residues. Germline CDR1 is GTSNPN and CDR2 is SVGIG (reference sequence). V dropped 3 bases and J dropped 5; count of bases not matched to a gene: 10.

This rearrangement joins TRBV10-3 to TRBJ2-7, with D tentatively TRBD1 (6 bases). Trimming took 5 bases from V and 6 from J, leaving 11 bases between them. The V gene's germline CDR1 is ENHRY and CDR2 SYGVKD. CDR3 length: 12 amino acids. In nucleotides, the CDR3 is TGTGCCATCAGTCTACAGGGTACCGAGCAGTACTTC. Translating gives CAISLQGTEQYF.

This clonotype was seen repeatedly, ten times or more. The V and J genes are TRBV20-1 and TRBJ2-3; D is perhaps TRBD1 (5 bases). CDR1 and CDR2 from the germline V gene are DFQATT and SNEGSKA (reference sequence). With 4 bases removed from V and 1 base from J, the gap between germline ends came to 9 bases. The CDR3 totals 13 residues. The CDR3 coding sequence is TGCAGTGCTAACGTAGGGGGCACAGATACGCAGTATTTT. It codes for CSANVGGTDTQYF.

This clonotype has more than one count but fewer than ten. A much larger clone lies one base from this, so it may be a read error. The chain joins TRBV18 to TRBJ2-5; D is unresolved. The V gene lost 3 bases and the J gene lost 2 bases, with 7 bases spanning the gap. The germline V gene has CDR1 KGHSH and CDR2 LQKENI. This CDR3 contains 13 residues. For the CDR3, the DNA is TGTGCCAGCTCACCTCACGTTCAAGAGACCCAGTACTTC. Translating gives CASSPHVQETQYF.

The chain is built from TRBV14 and TRBJ2-1; 7 positions match TRBD2. This CDR3 has 17 amino acids. V shed 0 bases and J 4 bases; nucleotides not matched to a gene: 9. Germline V CDR1 and CDR2: SGHDN, FVKESK. The chain's CDR3 is CASSQDIVASGYNEQFF. DNA of the CDR3: TGTGCCAGCAGCCAAGATATTGTGGCTAGCGGATACAATGAGCAGTTCTTC.